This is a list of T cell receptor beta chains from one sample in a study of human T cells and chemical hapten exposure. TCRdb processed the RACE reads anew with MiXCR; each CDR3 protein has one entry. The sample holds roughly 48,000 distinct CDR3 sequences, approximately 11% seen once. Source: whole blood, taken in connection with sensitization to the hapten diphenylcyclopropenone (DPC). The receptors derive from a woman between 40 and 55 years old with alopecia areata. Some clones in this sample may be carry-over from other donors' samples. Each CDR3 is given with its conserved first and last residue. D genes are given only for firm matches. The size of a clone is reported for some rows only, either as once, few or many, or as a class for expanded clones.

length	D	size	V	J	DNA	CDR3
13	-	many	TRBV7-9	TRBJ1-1	TGTGCCAGCAGCTTAAGACCGAACACTGAAGCTTTCTTT	CASSLRPNTEAFF
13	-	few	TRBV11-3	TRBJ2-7	TGTGCCAGCAGTGGAGGGGGCTCCCACGAGCAGTACTTC	CASSGGGSHEQYF
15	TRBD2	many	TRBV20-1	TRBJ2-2	TGCAGTGCTGCAACAACTAGCGGGTACACCGGGGAGCTGTTTTTT	CSAATTSGYTGELFF
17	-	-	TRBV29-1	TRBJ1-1	TGCAGCGTTGAAAGAGGGGCAGATATTCGCATGAACACTGAAGCTTTCTTT	CSVERGADIRMNTEAFF
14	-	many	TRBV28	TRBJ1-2	TGTGCCTCCCGGGGGACGAGTCGGGCCTATGGCTACACCTTC	CASRGTSRAYGYTF
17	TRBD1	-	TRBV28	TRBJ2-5	TGTGCCAGCAGTTTTCCCCCCTTTGACAGGGGGCGCGGTGCCCAGTACTTC	CASSFPPFDRGRGAQYF
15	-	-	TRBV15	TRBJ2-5	TGTGCCACCAGCAGAGGGCAGGGAGAAGAAGAGACCCAGTACTTC	CATSRGQGEEETQYF
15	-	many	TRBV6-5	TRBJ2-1	TGTGCCAGCAGTTCTCAATTCGGGACGCCCAATGAGCAGTTCTTC	CASSSQFGTPNEQFF
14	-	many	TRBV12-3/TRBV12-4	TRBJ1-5	TGTGCCAGCAGTCCCGGTTTCGGCAATCAGCCCCAGCATTTT	CASSPGFGNQPQHF
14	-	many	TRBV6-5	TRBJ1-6	TGTGCCAGCAGTTACTCGAGCCAGGGTGCACCCCTCCACTTT	CASSYSSQGAPLHF
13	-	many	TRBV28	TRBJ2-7	TGTGCCAGCACCGTAGGGGCAAGCTACGAGCAGTACTTC	CASTVGASYEQYF
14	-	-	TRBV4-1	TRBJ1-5	TGCGCCAGCAGCCAAGAGAGGGCAAATCAGCCCCAGCATTTT	CASSQERANQPQHF
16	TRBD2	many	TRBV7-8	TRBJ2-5	TGTGCCAGCAGCTTAAGCCTAGCGGGGGGGCGAGAGACCCAGTACTTC	CASSLSLAGGRETQYF
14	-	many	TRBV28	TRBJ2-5	TGTGCCACCTTGGACCGTGCAGCTCAAGAGACCCAGTACTTC	CATLDRAAQETQYF
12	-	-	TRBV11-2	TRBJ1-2	TGTGCCAGCAGCTTAGGGTCTTCTGGCTACACCTTC	CASSLGSSGYTF
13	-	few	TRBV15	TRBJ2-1	TGTGCCACCCACCGACCCGGATCCAATGAGCAGTTCTTC	CATHRPGSNEQFF
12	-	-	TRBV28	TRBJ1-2	TGTGCCAGCAGTTTCGCTCCCTATGGCTACACCTTC	CASSFAPYGYTF
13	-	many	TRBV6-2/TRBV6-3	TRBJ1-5	TGTGCCAGCAGCGATATTCAGACCCCGTCCCAGCATTTT	CASSDIQTPSQHF
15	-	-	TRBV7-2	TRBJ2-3	TGTGCCAGCAAACGCCAGCAGGGAGGCACAGATACGCAGTATTTT	CASKRQQGGTDTQYF
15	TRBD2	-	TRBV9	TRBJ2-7	TGTGCCAGCAGCGTGGGGACTAGCGGCACCTACGAGCAGTACTTC	CASSVGTSGTYEQYF